The rows below give T cell receptor beta chains drawn from one sample of a study of blood T cell repertoires in COVID-19. Assay used: immunoSEQ multiplex PCR; TCRdb lists only in-frame clones, some missing. The repertoire holds more than 200,000 clones, around nine tenths seen once, with 7% to 8.5% in the top ten. What was sequenced was PBMCs or T cells enriched from blood (not recorded which). These receptors all stem from a man aged 25-45 years in a cohort exposed to, infected with or recovered from COVID-19 (not recorded which). Each CDR3 is given with its conserved first and last residue.

v_gene	j_gene	CDR3aa
TRBV4-2	TRBJ2-1	CASSQEMGLGLFRSYNEQFF
TRBV28	TRBJ1-1	CAAGPAPNTEAFF
TRBV3-1/TRBV3-2	TRBJ1-6	CASSLDRGSALHF
TRBV6-6	TRBJ2-7	CASSTYRDTYYEQYF
TRBV6-5	TRBJ1-5	CASTQDRGSNQPQHF
TRBV9	TRBJ2-7	CASSPFRGAYEQYF
TRBV4-2	TRBJ1-4	CASSQAMAGAGEKLFF
TRBV11-2	TRBJ2-1	CASSPEESNYNEQFF
TRBV5-4	TRBJ2-7	CASSLVPGRNEQYF
TRBV5-4	TRBJ2-1	CASSLASGGSYNEQFF
TRBV6-5	TRBJ2-7	CASSRRGLAPYEQYF
TRBV11-2	TRBJ1-5	CASSPGGSNQPQHF
TRBV12-3/TRBV12-4	TRBJ2-7	CASSPRGGEQYF
TRBV5-1	TRBJ2-2	CASSLGLGLAGVSFNTGELFF
TRBV7-3	TRBJ2-5	CASSSRDRGLGETQYF
TRBV5-8	TRBJ2-7	CASSPLGTYAYEQYF
TRBV24-1	TRBJ2-3	CATSDSLTGYRFTDTQYF
TRBV20-1	TRBJ2-3	CSASHPSGSTDTQYF
TRBV9	TRBJ2-7	CASSINRQGATHEQYF
TRBV28	TRBJ2-3	CASSSTAPKQYF
TRBV10-3	TRBJ2-5	CAAGTAETQYF
TRBV6-4	TRBJ2-7	CASSLDRGYEQYF
TRBV7-3	TRBJ2-3	CASSLGTSGRANTQYF
TRBV4-2	TRBJ2-2	CASSRPRQNTGELFF
TRBV3-1/TRBV3-2	TRBJ2-7	CASSPRGQGYYEQYF
TRBV7-9	TRBJ2-1	CASSLVLEQFF
TRBV3-1/TRBV3-2	TRBJ2-1	CASSRHSPGLESNNEQFF
TRBV9	TRBJ1-1	CASSGSGTGYATEAFF
TRBV13	TRBJ1-2	CASSLEGAGRGGYTF
TRBV7-9	TRBJ1-5	CASSLGQGYQPQHF
TRBV6-2/TRBV6-3	TRBJ2-2	CASSYLIIAGELFF
TRBV6-5	TRBJ2-7	CASSYEREGYEQYF
TRBV13	TRBJ2-1	CASSPGQEHNEQFF